The present entry profiles one TCR beta chain with its context. Its antigen is unknown. The data derive from a study of OX40 agonist ivuxolimab in advanced cancers. Whole-study findings and limits: The investigators did not determine what antigen specificity the expanded peripheral T cells had.

Only in-frame clones appear in the TCRdb table, and some are missing; sequencing was by immunoSEQ multiplex PCR. The profile shows about 160,000 clones, roughly 92% of them singletons. Germline lookup yields CDR1 SEHNR and CDR2 FQNEAQ (reference sequence). Trimming left V 3 bases short and J 9 bases short, with 20 bases between. The CDR3 is 15 amino acids. V is TRBV7-9 and J is TRBJ1-2; D is uncertain. The sequence derives from an adult with an advanced solid tumor such as melanoma, head and neck, liver or kidney cancer. The sequences come from CD4+ or CD8+ T cells sorted from blood, collected in a trial of the OX40 agonist ivuxolimab. DNA of the CDR3: TGTGCCAGCAGCTTGTGGTCCGATCCAACCCAGAGCTACACCTTC. Protein product: CASSLWSDPTQSYTF.